What follows describes a single T cell receptor (beta chain). Its antigen specificity is not known. No base-level quality is on record; no much larger clone is a single base apart. The CDR3 regions of human TCRbeta chains were analyzed by immunosequencing. The authors' pipeline ran thus. TCRs in the repertoires were compared against a reference library of SARS-CoV-2-specific TCRs that had been generated with the MIRA antigen-specificity platform. Breadth meant the fraction of unique TCRs that were SARS-CoV-2-associated, whereas depth meant the fraction of total T cells that were SARS-CoV-2-associated. Using the MIRA data, each spike-specific TCR was assigned both to the spike region to which the TCR was reactive and to a CD4 or CD8 class. Log10-transformed breadth and depth values were compared by one-way ANOVA with Sidak's multiple comparisons tests. In its TCRdb copy, this immuneACCESS table keeps in-frame sequences only and misses some clones. Where compared with another copy, unresolved V genes explain less than half of these, and the others have no known cause. V and J calls and clone size are given by that table; D and trimming were obtained from the DNA. The sample table lists some 100,000 clones, around nine tenths of them with a count of one. Around 12% of the sample is in the top ten clones.

CDR1 and CDR2 (SGHAT, FQNNGV) derive from the germline V gene. Relative to germline, V is 0 bases shorter and J is 4 bases shorter, with 13 bases between their ends. The CDR3 has 16 amino acids, counting the end cysteine and phenylalanine. The entry retains the CDR3 DNA only, 48 bases that are in frame from base 1. This record belongs to a study of T cell responses to AZD1222 COVID-19 vaccine (dated by TCRdb to the early 2020s). Study-level background: Because spike-specific TCR depth and breadth did not differ between the two schedules, AZD1222 recipients who got a second dose at roughly 4 weeks were pooled with those who got a second dose at roughly 12 weeks. TCR sequencing was performed for about 240 trial participants, of whom around 200 were given two doses of AZD1222 and around 25 were given two doses of MenACWY control vaccine. Enrollment into the trials was organized by age into subgroups of 18-55, 56-69 and 70-plus years, and those subgroups contained roughly 150, 30 and 60 TCR-sequenced participants, respectively. Overall results and qualifications from the work: Because no day 14 peak-response samples were available, the repertoires could be characterized only after the peak T cell response. In the small 56-69-year group, the increase in depth fell short of significance, most likely because of low power. Epitopes outside the regions mutated in the B.1.351 and B.1.1.7 variants were reportedly recognized by nearly half of the unique spike-specific TCRs. A significant rise in spike-specific TCR breadth and depth was observed after two AZD1222 doses relative to day 0 and relative to MenACWY recipients. CD4 TCRs associated with the vaccine covered the entire spike protein, and the dominant responses were in regions 160-218 and 743-854. Only a handful of AZD1222 recipients were SARS-CoV-2 seropositive at baseline, limiting conclusions about previously exposed vaccinees. Participants were mostly white British and included more females than males, and it was suggested by the authors that clonal diversity may have been underestimated.

The sample's time point label, decoded: baseline before first vaccination. The vaccinee samples were drawn from two UK trials, COV001 and COV002, one of which was a single-blind randomized controlled phase 2/3 trial testing AZD1222 (ChAdOx1 nCoV-19) in healthy adults. For TCRbeta chain sequencing, PBMC samples from trial participants were taken at day 0 and at day 28 after the second dose. The TCR was taken from an adult in good health. The chain couples TRBV11-2 to TRBJ2-1, with the D segment identity uncertain. Material: peripheral blood, obtained on day 0 of AZD1222 vaccination. The CDR3 amino acid sequence is: CASSLETGFPYNEQFF. Here is the DNA: TGTGCCAGCAGCTTAGAGACGGGCTTCCCATACAATGAGCAGTTCTTC.